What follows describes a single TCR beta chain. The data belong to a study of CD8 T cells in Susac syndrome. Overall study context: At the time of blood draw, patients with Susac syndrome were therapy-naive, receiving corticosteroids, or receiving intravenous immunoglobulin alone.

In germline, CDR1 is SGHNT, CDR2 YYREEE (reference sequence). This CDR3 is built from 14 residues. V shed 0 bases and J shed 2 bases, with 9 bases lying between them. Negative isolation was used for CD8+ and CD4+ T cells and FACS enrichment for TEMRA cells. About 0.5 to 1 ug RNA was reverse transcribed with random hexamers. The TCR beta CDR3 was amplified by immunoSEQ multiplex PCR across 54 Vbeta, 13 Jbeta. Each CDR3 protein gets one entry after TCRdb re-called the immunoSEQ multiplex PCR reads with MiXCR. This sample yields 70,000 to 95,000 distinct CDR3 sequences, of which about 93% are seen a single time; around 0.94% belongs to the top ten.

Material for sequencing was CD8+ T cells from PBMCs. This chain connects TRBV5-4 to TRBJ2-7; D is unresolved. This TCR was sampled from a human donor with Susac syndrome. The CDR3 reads CASSLAERAYEQYF. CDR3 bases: TGTGCCAGCAGCTTGGCCGAAAGGGCCTACGAGCAGTACTTC.